This T cell receptor beta chain appears in the sequencing data of a study of technical replicates of blood from a handful of donors. The CDR3 extends over 16 amino acids. CDR1 is LGHNA and CDR2 is YSLEER in the germline V gene. With 1 base clipped from V and 9 bases from J, the junction kept 11 bases outside the gene matches. Data came from immunoSEQ multiplex PCR; TCRdb stores just in-frame clones and leaves some out. The sample includes about 82,000 clones, around 94% of them seen just once. Source material: T cells isolated from PBMCs. This chain joins TRBV4-3 and TRBJ2-1; 8 bases fit TRBD2. This sequence originates from a human donor in good health. Written as DNA, the CDR3 is TGCGCCAGCAGCCAAGGCCCCCCCGGGAGGGCCACTGAGCAGTTCTTC. This codes for CASSQGPPGRATEQFF.